This TCR beta chain was sequenced during a study of T cell repertoires in cytomegalovirus infection. Study information: The authors used CMV epitopes that were HLA-C-restricted (recently identified) and HLA-B-restricted (well studied). Public TCR beta signatures provided an indication of both CMV infection and a matching HLA type. Study outcomes and limitations: Dominating the ex vivo response were HLA-C-restricted CMV-specific TCR beta clonotypes. The cumulative frequency of public TCR beta families identified carriers of CMV plus the relevant HLA.

In the case of this clonotype: Its antigen is not known.

One entry per CDR3 protein, called by TCRdb with MiXCR from the reads. The sample shows fewer than 850,000 distinct CDR3 sequences, about 29% of them seen only once. The TCR originated in a human donor in good health (CMV status not recorded). Some clones in this sample may be carry-over from other donors' samples. The sample in question was cultured CD8+ T cells from PBMCs, obtained from culture after CMV antigen stimulation.

The CDR3 coding sequence is TGTGCCAGCAGCTTAGGAATGACCGGGGAGCTGTTTTTT. Protein sequence: CASSLGMTGELFF. This rearrangement joins TRBV7-9 to TRBJ2-2; D is unclear. V was pared by 1 base and J by 5 bases, with 5 bases between. CDR3 length equals 13 residues. Germline V gene lookup returns CDR1 SEHNR and CDR2 FQNEAQ (reference sequence).